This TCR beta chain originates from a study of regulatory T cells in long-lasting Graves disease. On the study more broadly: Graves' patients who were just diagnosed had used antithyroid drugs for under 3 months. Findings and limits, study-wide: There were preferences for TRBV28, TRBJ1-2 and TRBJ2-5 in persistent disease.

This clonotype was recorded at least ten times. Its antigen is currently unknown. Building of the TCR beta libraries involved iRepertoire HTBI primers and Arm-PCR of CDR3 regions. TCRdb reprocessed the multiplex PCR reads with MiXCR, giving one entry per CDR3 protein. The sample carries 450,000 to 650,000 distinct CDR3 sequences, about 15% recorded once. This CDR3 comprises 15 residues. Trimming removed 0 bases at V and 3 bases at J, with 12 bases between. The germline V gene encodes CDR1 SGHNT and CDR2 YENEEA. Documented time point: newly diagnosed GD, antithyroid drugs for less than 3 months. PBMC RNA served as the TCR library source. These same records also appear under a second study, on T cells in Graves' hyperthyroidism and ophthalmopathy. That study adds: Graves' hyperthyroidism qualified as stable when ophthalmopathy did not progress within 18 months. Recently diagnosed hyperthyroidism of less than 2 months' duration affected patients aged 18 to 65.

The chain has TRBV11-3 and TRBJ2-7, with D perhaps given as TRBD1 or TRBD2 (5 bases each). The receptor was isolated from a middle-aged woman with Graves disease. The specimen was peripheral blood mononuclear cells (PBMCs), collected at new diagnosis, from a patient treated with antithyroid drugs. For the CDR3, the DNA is TGTGCCAGCAGCTTAGATCCCCATGGGGGCTACGAGCAGTACTTC. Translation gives CASSLDPHGGYEQYF.